Each of the 30 T cell receptor beta chains below was sequenced from the same sample in a study of cytomegalovirus exposure and HLA in healthy donors. The PCR had 60 Vbeta and 13 Jbeta primers. Sequencing was performed with immunoSEQ multiplex PCR; in TCRdb, only in-frame clones are kept and a portion is missing. Seen here are under 250,000 clones, around 80% observed once, and the top ten hold about 0.47%. The sequenced sample consisted of PBMCs. The receptor set was obtained from a boy aged 5-17 years in good health and CMV-seronegative.

The genes are TRBV7-9 and TRBJ1-1, with D unclear. CDR1 is SEHNR, CDR2 FQNEAQ, per germline (reference sequence). Trimming pared 0 bases from V and 0 bases from J, leaving 8 bases between. CDR3 length equals 15 residues. This chain's CDR3 is CASSLARGLNTEAFF. CDR3 DNA: TGTGCCAGCAGCTTAGCGCGCGGCTTGAACACTGAAGCTTTCTTT.

The rearrangement uses TRBV11-2 and TRBJ1-4; possibly TRBD1 for D (6 bases). V lost 4 bases and J lost 10, with 16 bases in between. From germline, CDR1 is SGHAT and CDR2 FQNNGV. CDR3 length equals 14 residues. The CDR3 coding sequence is TGTGCCAGCAGCTCGGCCTTACGGGACACAAAACTGTTTTTT. It translates to CASSSALRDTKLFF. Filled out from reference TRBV11-2 and TRBJ1-4, the complete variable domain reads EAGVAQSPRYKIIEKRQSVAFWCNPISGHATLYWYQQILGQGPKLLIQFQNNGVVDDSQLPKDRFSAERLKGVDSTLKIQPAKLEDSAVYLCASSSALRDTKLFFGSGTQLSVL.

The chain has TRBV27 and TRBJ2-1; no firm D call. The CDR3 length is 15 residues. Germline V gene sequence: CDR1 MNHEY, CDR2 SMNVEV (reference sequence). The V gene lost 6 bases and the J gene lost 5 bases, with 17 bases spanning the gap. The DNA for the CDR3 is TGTGCCAGCAGCCTCGCAATCGACTGGGACAATGAGCAGTTCTTC. It specifies CASSLAIDWDNEQFF.

The chain joins TRBV2 to TRBJ2-1; 13 nucleotides align to TRBD2. The CDR3 extends over 14 amino acids. V gave up 7 bases and J gave up 6 bases; unmatched junction bases: 3. The germline gives CDR1 SNHLY, CDR2 FYNNEI. The CDR3 loop is CASTGLAGTNEQFF. The CDR3 DNA reads as TGTGCCAGCACGGGACTAGCGGGGACCAATGAGCAGTTCTTC.

This clone was counted a few times. The rearrangement joins TRBV6-4 to TRBJ2-3; D perhaps matches TRBD2 (6 bases). Germline V gene lookup returns CDR1 MRHNA and CDR2 SNTAGT. Trimming cost V 4 bases and J 0 bases, with 11 bases left between them. The CDR3 totals 15 residues. CDR3 bases: TGTGCCAGCAGTGGCGGGGAAGGGAGCACAGATACGCAGTATTTT. Protein product: CASSGGEGSTDTQYF.

This chain joins TRBV5-1 and TRBJ1-1; D is unresolved. Germline loops: CDR1 SGHRS, CDR2 YFSETQ. CDR3 length equals 15 residues. Trimming pared 1 base from V and 1 base from J, leaving 11 bases between. The CDR3 here is CASSLSPQENTEAFF. In DNA, the CDR3 is TGCGCCAGCAGCTTGTCACCCCAGGAGAACACTGAAGCTTTCTTT.

J is TRBJ2-1 and V is TRBV4-2; D possibly corresponds to TRBD1 (6 bases). CDR3 length: 11 amino acids. The germline V gene has CDR1 LGHNA and CDR2 YNFKEQ. V lost 6 bases and J 8 bases, leaving 8 bases between the germline ends. CDR3 in amino acids: CASRNRDEQFF. The CDR3 nucleotides are TGTGCCAGCAGGAACAGGGATGAGCAGTTCTTC.

This chain connects TRBV18 to TRBJ2-7; TRBD2 aligns across 12 bases. CDR3 size: 15 residues. The V gene's germline CDR1 is KGHSH and CDR2 LQKENI. With 3 bases clipped from V and 3 bases from J, the junction kept 3 bases outside the gene matches. The CDR3 is CASSPLAGGNYEQYF. The CDR3 bases are TGTGCCAGCTCACCTCTAGCGGGAGGGAACTACGAGCAGTACTTC.

The V call is TRBV10-1, the J call TRBJ2-2, with TRBD1 matching 10 bases. In germline, CDR1 is WNHNN, CDR2 SYGVQD (reference sequence). Losses at the gene ends were 6 bases for V and 7 bases for J; bases not matched to a gene: 8. The CDR3 length is 15 residues. The CDR3 spells CASSSDRGSVGELFF. CDR3 coding DNA: TGCGCCAGCAGCTCGGACAGGGGGAGCGTCGGGGAGCTGTTTTTT.

Concerning this clone itself: The junction differs from germline at one of its ends, possibly a read error. V and J are TRBV5-4 and TRBJ1-1, with 10 bases that match TRBD1. This CDR3 region has 15 residues. Germline assignment: CDR1 SGHNT and CDR2 YYREEE (reference sequence). The CDR3 reads CASSVTGQGNSEALF. The CDR3 DNA reads TGTGCCAGCAGCGTTACGGGACAGGGGAATTCTGAAGCTCTCTTT.

This clone showed up just once. The chain has TRBV15 and TRBJ1-5, with TRBD1 identical over 10 bases. This CDR3 comprises 16 residues. The trim removed 1 base at V and 5 bases at J, leaving 5 bases unmatched. Germline values: CDR1 LNHNV, CDR2 YYDKDF (reference sequence). In DNA, the CDR3 is TGTGCCACCAGCAGAGGCCGGGACAGGGGTTATCAGCCCCAGCATTTT. Its protein product is CATSRGRDRGYQPQHF.

The V and J genes are TRBV27 and TRBJ2-3; TRBD1 is a possible D gene (6 bases). This CDR3 contains 11 residues. The germline CDR1 and CDR2 sequences are MNHEY and SMNVEV (reference sequence). V lost 6 bases, J lost 9 bases, and 10 bases lay in between. CDR3 bases: TGTGCCAGCAGGAGGGACACCACGCAGTATTTT. Residues: CASRRDTTQYF.

There are a few counts of this clone. This rearrangement joins TRBV4-2 to TRBJ2-1; tentative D call: TRBD1 (6 bases). Germline V CDR1 and CDR2: LGHNA, YNFKEQ. Trimming stripped 1 base from V and 6 bases from J, with 16 bases between. The CDR3 sequence is 16 residues long. This CDR3 is CASSQASYRERNEQFF. CDR3 DNA: TGTGCCAGCAGCCAAGCCTCCTACAGGGAGCGCAATGAGCAGTTCTTC.

The chain employs TRBV4-1 and TRBJ1-4, with D tentatively TRBD1 (5 bases). Germline loops: CDR1 MGHRA, CDR2 YSYEKL. The CDR3 length is 15 residues. V gave up 5 bases and J gave up 0 bases, with 10 bases separating them. This CDR3 is CASSSQQATNEKLFF. The CDR3 region has the DNA TGCGCCAGCAGCTCCCAACAGGCAACTAATGAAAAACTGTTTTTT.

The chain is built from TRBV7-9 and TRBJ2-2, with TRBD1 identical over 10 bases. From germline, CDR1 is SEHNR and CDR2 FQNEAQ (reference sequence). With 6 bases clipped from V and 4 bases from J, the junction kept 2 bases outside the gene matches. The CDR3 has 14 amino acids. The CDR3, as DNA: TGTGCCAGCAGATGGACAGGGGGCACCGGGGAGCTGTTTTTT. Translating it yields CASRWTGGTGELFF. The entire variable domain, with the rest obtained from reference TRBV7-9 and TRBJ2-2, is as follows: DTGVSQNPRHKITKRGQNVTFRCDPISEHNRLYWYRQTLGQGPEFLTYFQNEAQLEKSRLLSDRFSAERPKGSFSTLEIQRTEQGDSAMYLCASRWTGGTGELFFGEGSRLTVL.

The chain has TRBV6-5 and TRBJ1-5; maybe TRBD1 (6 bases). V was shortened by 2 bases and J by 4 bases, with 9 bases between the two germline ends. This CDR3 is built from 14 residues. Germline CDR1 reads MNHEY; CDR2 reads SVGAGI. The CDR3 loop reads CASSYLGQNQPQHF. In DNA form, the CDR3 reads TGTGCCAGCAGTTACCTCGGACAGAATCAGCCCCAGCATTTT.

The J gene is TRBJ2-7, the V gene TRBV7-3, with 8 positions matching TRBD1. The V gene's germline CDR1 is SGHTA and CDR2 FQGTGA. The CDR3 spans 18 residues. V dropped 5 bases and J dropped 1; count of bases not matched to a gene: 16. CDR3 protein: CASSLRGTGPIGSYEQYF. CDR3 bases: TGTGCCAGCAGCCTCAGGGGGACAGGCCCCATAGGGTCCTACGAGCAGTACTTC.

The V call is TRBV27, the J call TRBJ2-2; 7 nucleotides align to TRBD1. The CDR3 runs 15 residues. Per the germline V gene, CDR1 is MNHEY and CDR2 is SMNVEV (reference sequence). With V trimmed by 2 bases and J by 2 bases, 2 bases remained unmatched. The CDR3 loop is CASSLRGLNTGELFF. Here the CDR3 DNA reads TGTGCCAGCAGTTTAAGGGGGCTTAACACCGGGGAGCTGTTTTTT.

This clone was seen more than once but under ten times. The rearrangement uses TRBV7-2 and TRBJ2-7; the D gene is possibly TRBD2 (5 bases). CDR3 length equals 14 residues. Per the germline V gene, CDR1 is SGHTA and CDR2 is FQGNSA. V was clipped by 1 base and J by 0 bases, with 7 bases between them. The chain's CDR3 is CASSLVGSSYEQYF. CDR3 DNA sequence: TGTGCCAGCAGCTTAGTTGGGAGCTCCTACGAGCAGTACTTC.

The genes are TRBV5-1 and TRBJ2-7; TRBD1 matches at 10 bases. Unmatched junction bases numbered 4, after V lost 1 base and J lost 6 bases. Germline V CDR1 and CDR2: SGHRS, YFSETQ. CDR3 size: 14 residues. This CDR3 reads CASSLRDRGSEQYF. The CDR3 nucleotides are TGCGCCAGCAGCTTGCGGGACAGGGGCAGCGAGCAGTACTTC.

This chain joins TRBV28 and TRBJ1-2, with no clear D. The CDR3 consists of 17 residues. V lost 4 bases and J 5 bases, leaving 23 bases between the germline ends. Germline values: CDR1 MDHEN, CDR2 SYDVKM. The CDR3 loop reads CASSSVRGKVTSYGYTF. CDR3 nucleotides: TGTGCCAGCAGTTCTGTACGGGGTAAGGTGACGTCTTATGGCTACACCTTC.

The J gene is TRBJ1-1, the V gene TRBV18; D not certain. Germline V lookup: CDR1 KGHSH, CDR2 LQKENI. The CDR3 loop spans 14 amino acids. Trimming took off 6 bases at V and 4 bases at J, with 15 bases between the two ends. The DNA for the CDR3 is TGTGCCAGCTCTCTACACCCCGAGGGCACTGAAGCTTTCTTT. This sequence encodes CASSLHPEGTEAFF.

J is TRBJ2-5 and V is TRBV9; 9 nucleotides align to TRBD2. The J call may be in error: the DNA end matches TRBJ2-7 better. There are 14 residues in the CDR3. Germline values: CDR1 SGDLS, CDR2 YYNGEE. The CDR3 sequence: CASSVGSGGVEQYF. For the CDR3, the DNA is TGTGCCAGCAGCGTAGGTAGCGGGGGAGTCGAGCAGTACTTC.

The chain is built from TRBV19 and TRBJ1-5, with D tentatively TRBD1 (5 bases). Germline V CDR1 and CDR2: LNHDA, SQIVND (reference sequence). This CDR3 has 14 residues. Trimming took off 1 base at V and 6 bases at J, with 10 bases between the two ends. The CDR3 DNA reads TGTGCCAGTAGTATAGGCAGGGCTGGTCAGCCCCAGCATTTT. This encodes CASSIGRAGQPQHF. Complete variable domain (other parts from reference TRBV19 and TRBJ1-5): DGGITQSPKYLFRKEGQNVTLSCEQNLNHDAMYWYRQDPGQGLRLIYYSQIVNDFQKGDIAEGYSVSREKKESFPLTVTSAQKNPTAFYLCASSIGRAGQPQHFGDGTRLSIL.

CDR3 amino acids: CASRDNSGLSYEQYF. CDR3 in DNA: TGTGCCAGCAGGGACAACTCAGGGTTGTCCTACGAGCAGTACTTC. The rearrangement links TRBV6-1 to TRBJ2-7, with a weak D call TRBD1 (5 bases). CDR3 size: 15 residues. Trimming shortened V by 6 bases and J by 1 base, and 16 bases separated the two germline ends. The germline V gene has CDR1 MNHNS and CDR2 SASEGT.

The chain recombines TRBV7-9 with TRBJ1-1, with D perhaps TRBD1 (6 bases). The CDR3 is made up of 17 amino acids. CDR1 SEHNR and CDR2 FQNEAQ come from the germline V gene (reference sequence). V dropped 2 bases and J dropped 4 bases, with 20 bases sitting between them. DNA for the CDR3: TGTGCCAGCAGCTTATGGGTATCGAGGGGGGGGTTCACTGAAGCTTTCTTT. It is translated as CASSLWVSRGGFTEAFF.

This clone has only a few counts. The gene calls are TRBV5-6 and TRBJ2-1, with 8 bases that match TRBD2. V shed 0 bases and J 12 bases; nucleotides not matched to a gene: 11. The CDR3 spans 15 residues. CDR1 and CDR2 from the germline V gene are SGHDT and YYEEEE. The CDR3 DNA sequence: TGTGCCAGCAGCTTGGCTGGGACTAGGATTAGGGTGCAGTTCTTC. It is translated as CASSLAGTRIRVQFF. Full variable domain (remainder filled in from reference TRBV5-6 and TRBJ2-1): DAGVTQSPTHLIKTRGQQVTLRCSPKSGHDTVSWYQQALGQGPQFIFQYYEEEERQRGNFPDRFSGHQFPNYSSELNVNALLLGDSALYLCASSLAGTRIRVQFFGPGTRLTVL.

A note on this clone: Likely a read error: the CDR3 ends without its conserved phenylalanine or tryptophan. The DNA is omitted, as the CDR3 cannot be located on it reliably, and the CDR3 follows TCRdb's listing. The rearrangement uses TRBV23-1 and TRBJ2-7; TRBD1, as called in the table, went unchecked against the DNA. Being an ORF, TRBV23-1 has a function that is uncertain. The CDR3 comprises 16 residues, both ends counted. The CDR3: CASSPGQAATSATVLR.

V usage is TRBV27 and J usage is TRBJ1-5, with D possibly being TRBD1 (6 bases). With 5 bases removed from V and 1 base from J, the gap between germline ends came to 15 bases. Germline-derived CDR1 and CDR2 are MNHEY and SMNVEV (reference sequence). The CDR3 length is 16 residues. The CDR3 DNA reads TGTGCCAGCAGTAATATCCGGGGGGCGAGCAATCAGCCCCAGCATTTT. Residues: CASSNIRGASNQPQHF.

The chain recombines TRBV29-1 with TRBJ1-2, with D perhaps TRBD1 (5 bases). In germline, CDR1 is SQVTM, CDR2 ANQGSEA. This CDR3 has 13 amino acids. V lost 4 bases, J lost 8 bases, and 17 bases lay in between. The DNA for the CDR3 is TGCAGCGTTGTGCTTGGGAATTGGGGCGGCTACACCTTC. Its protein is CSVVLGNWGGYTF.